Presented here are 14 T cell receptor beta chains from one specimen sequenced in a study of T cells after yellow fever vaccination. MiXCR was run by TCRdb on the 5' RACE reads, yielding one entry per CDR3 protein. The sample contains 620,000 or so distinct CDR3 sequences, around 17% of which appear only once. The material was PBMCs, obtained 4 to 6 days after the first yellow fever vaccination. The source is a man between 18 and 35 years old who received the YFV17D yellow fever vaccine.

The chain joins TRBV25-1 to TRBJ1-6; D is unclear. Germline V gene sequence: CDR1 MGHDK, CDR2 SYGVNS. V was clipped by 4 bases and J by 6 bases, with 10 bases between them. The CDR3 extends over 14 amino acids. The CDR3 nucleotides read TGTGCCAGCAGTGCCTACAGCCTTAATTCACCCCTCCACTTT. It specifies CASSAYSLNSPLHF.

The V gene is TRBV6-5, the J gene TRBJ1-6, with D possibly matching TRBD1 (6 bases). This CDR3 comprises 15 residues. Germline lookup yields CDR1 MNHEY and CDR2 SVGAGI. Between the trimmed V and J ends, which lost 0 bases and 10 bases, there was a span of 13 bases. This CDR3 is CASSYSGQTSSPLHF. The DNA of the CDR3 is TGTGCCAGCAGTTACTCAGGACAGACGAGCTCACCCCTCCACTTT.

The rearrangement uses TRBV29-1 and TRBJ1-2; a possible D gene is TRBD1 (5 bases). This CDR3 is 14 amino acids long. Germline V gene sequence: CDR1 SQVTM, CDR2 ANQGSEA. Trimming took 5 bases from V and 0 from J, leaving 13 bases between them. The CDR3 DNA sequence: TGCAGCGTTAAAGGGACTTTGCCTAACTATGGCTACACCTTC. Its protein product is CSVKGTLPNYGYTF.

The table lists this clonotype with a few counts. This chain joins TRBV4-1 and TRBJ2-1; a weak D match, TRBD2 (5 bases). The V gene's germline CDR1 is MGHRA and CDR2 YSYEKL. Between the trimmed V and J ends, which lost 3 bases and 2 bases, there was a span of 17 bases. This CDR3 has 17 residues. Here the CDR3 DNA reads TGCGCCAGCAGCCACGAGGGCCAGTCGGTTGCCTACAATGAGCAGTTCTTC. Its translation: CASSHEGQSVAYNEQFF.

The sample holds a few counts of this clonotype. The chain is built from TRBV7-2 and TRBJ1-2; no clear D gene. CDR1 is SGHTA and CDR2 is FQGNSA in the germline V gene. The CDR3 runs 12 residues. V was cut by 5 bases and J by 8 bases, with 12 bases left in between. CDR3 DNA sequence: TGTGCCAGCAGCCCGGACGACGGCGGCTACACCTTC. Its translation is CASSPDDGGYTF. Based on the CDR3 plus reference TRBV7-2 and TRBJ1-2, the full variable domain is GAGVSQSPSNKVTEKGKDVELRCDPISGHTALYWYRQSLGQGLEFLIYFQGNSAPDKSGLPSDRFSAERTGGSVSTLTIQRTQQEDSAVYLCASSPDDGGYTFGSGTRLTVV.

This clonotype was seen only a few times. This chain links TRBV7-2 with TRBJ2-7; D is possibly TRBD1 (6 bases). This CDR3 has 14 residues. Germline V gives CDR1 SGHTA, CDR2 FQGNSA. Trimming pared 0 bases from V and 7 bases from J, leaving 13 bases between. CDR3 sequence (DNA): TGTGCCAGCAGCTTAGCGTTGGGGACACCGGAGCAGTACTTC. It yields the protein CASSLALGTPEQYF.

This clonotype was detected a few times. This rearrangement joins TRBV6-5 to TRBJ2-1; D is unclear. Trimming pared 0 bases from V and 3 bases from J, leaving 6 bases between. This CDR3 contains 14 residues. Germline assignment: CDR1 MNHEY and CDR2 SVGAGI. The CDR3, as DNA: TGTGCCAGCAGTTACTCCGACGACTACAATGAGCAGTTCTTC. Its protein product is CASSYSDDYNEQFF.

This clonotype has just a few counts. This chain links TRBV7-2 with TRBJ1-3; D may be TRBD1 (6 bases). The CDR3 runs 17 residues. CDR1 and CDR2 from the germline V gene are SGHTA and FQGNSA. V lost 2 bases and J 3 bases, leaving 17 bases between the germline ends. The CDR3 sequence is CASSLRLGGQVGNTIYF. The CDR3, as DNA: TGTGCCAGCAGCTTACGCCTCGGGGGGCAGGTTGGAAACACCATATATTTT.

The rearrangement links TRBV15 to TRBJ2-7; D tentatively fits TRBD1 or TRBD2 (6 bases each). In germline, CDR1 is LNHNV, CDR2 YYDKDF (reference sequence). Trimming removed 0 bases from V and 2 bases from J, with 11 bases in between. There are 15 residues in the CDR3. Here the CDR3 DNA reads TGTGCCACCAGCAGAGAGGGGGGCAGGGCCTACGAGCAGTACTTC. Translated: CATSREGGRAYEQYF.

This clonotype was seen more than once but under ten times. The chain is built from TRBV5-4 and TRBJ2-5; D gene ambiguous. Per the germline V gene, CDR1 is SGHNT and CDR2 is YYREEE (reference sequence). Trimming took 0 bases from V and 4 from J, leaving 7 bases between them. CDR3 length: 13 amino acids. Here the CDR3 DNA reads TGTGCCAGCAGCTTGGAAGGAGTAGAGACCCAGTACTTC. It codes for CASSLEGVETQYF. Complete variable domain (other parts from reference TRBV5-4 and TRBJ2-5): ETGVTQSPTHLIKTRGQQVTLRCSSQSGHNTVSWYQQALGQGPQFIFQYYREEENGRGNFPPRFSGLQFPNYSSELNVNALELDDSALYLCASSLEGVETQYFGPGTRLLVL.

This clonotype was seen a few times. The V gene is TRBV7-9, the J gene TRBJ2-7, with TRBD2 identical over 7 bases. The germline V gene has CDR1 SEHNR and CDR2 FQNEAQ (reference sequence). The CDR3 is made up of 14 amino acids. V lost 5 bases, J lost 2 bases, and 6 bases stayed unmatched. This CDR3 reads CASSGGDYTYEQYF. CDR3 sequence (DNA): TGTGCCAGCAGCGGAGGGGACTATACCTACGAGCAGTACTTC.

A few counts support this clonotype. The V gene is TRBV5-1, the J gene TRBJ2-1, with 10 bases matching TRBD2. Germline assignment: CDR1 SGHRS and CDR2 YFSETQ. V was clipped by 4 bases and J by 6 bases; unmatched bases: 10. The CDR3 loop spans 16 amino acids. CDR3 sequence: CASSPYRSGGANEQFF. CDR3 nucleotides: TGCGCCAGCAGCCCATATCGGAGCGGGGGGGCCAATGAGCAGTTCTTC.

This sequence joins TRBV7-2 and TRBJ1-5; D gene ambiguous. Trimming took 5 bases from V and 2 from J, leaving 10 bases between them. The CDR3 is 14 amino acids. Germline V CDR1 and CDR2: SGHTA, FQGNSA. The CDR3 spells CASSVFGGNQPQHF. CDR3 nucleotide sequence: TGTGCCAGCAGCGTATTCGGGGGCAATCAGCCCCAGCATTTT.

This clonotype appeared a few times. Here the CDR3 reads CAWSVGLAGSTDTQYF. Here the CDR3 DNA reads TGTGCCTGGAGTGTTGGACTAGCGGGGAGCACAGATACGCAGTATTTT. The chain uses TRBV30 and TRBJ2-3; TRBD2 matches at 12 bases. CDR1 is GTSNPN, CDR2 SVGIG, per germline (reference sequence). This CDR3 has 16 amino acids. V shed 0 bases, J shed 0 bases, and the junction held 1 base outside the gene matches.